What follows are 13 T cell receptor beta chains derived from one specimen sequenced in a study of cytotoxic CD8 clonotypes in ibrutinib-treated CLL. Libraries were prepared by immunoSEQ multiplex PCR; TCRdb keeps only in-frame clonotypes and omits some of them. Here the sample spans tens of thousands of clones, 56% being singletons. This material consisted of PBMCs, taken after 24 months of ibrutinib treatment. The source of these receptors is a human donor with chronic lymphocytic leukemia.

This CDR3 is CASSPWTSGTETQYF. In DNA, the CDR3 is TGCGCCAGCAGCCCCTGGACTAGCGGGACGGAGACCCAGTACTTC. J is TRBJ2-5 and V is TRBV5-1; 12 positions match TRBD2. CDR1 and CDR2 from the germline V gene are SGHRS and YFSETQ. The V and J ends lost 4 bases and 5 bases, in that order; junction bases with no gene match: 6. This CDR3 has 15 residues. Using reference TRBV5-1 and TRBJ2-5 for the parts outside the CDR3, the full variable domain is KAGVTQTPRYLIKTRGQQVTLSCSPISGHRSVSWYQQTPGQGLQFLFEYFSETQRNKGNFPGRFSGRQFSNSRSEMNVSTLELGDSALYLCASSPWTSGTETQYFGPGTRLLVL.

CDR3 region: CASSLSDLPPDTQYF. The CDR3 DNA reads TGCGCCAGCAGCTTGTCGGACTTACCGCCAGATACGCAGTATTTT. The chain uses TRBV5-1 and TRBJ2-3; D perhaps matches TRBD2 (5 bases). This CDR3 contains 15 residues. The germline V gene has CDR1 SGHRS and CDR2 YFSETQ. Trimming pared 1 base from V and 4 bases from J, leaving 13 bases between.

This clone has just one count. The CDR3 nucleotides are TGTGCCAGCAGTTCGACAGGGGAACATGGCTACACCTTC. It encodes CASSSTGEHGYTF. The chain couples TRBV28 to TRBJ1-2, with TRBD1 matching over 8 bases. This CDR3 comprises 13 residues. CDR1 MDHEN and CDR2 SYDVKM come from the germline V gene. V was pared by 4 bases and J by 6 bases, with 4 bases of the junction left unmatched.

The chain joins TRBV20-1 to TRBJ1-4; no reliable D call. The ends were cut back, 3 bases at V and 6 bases at J, with 2 bases in the middle. Germline V lookup: CDR1 DFQATT, CDR2 SNEGSKA (reference sequence). CDR3 length equals 10 residues. CDR3 sequence reads: CSARDEKLFF. The CDR3 nucleotides read TGCAGTGCTAGGGATGAAAAACTGTTTTTT.

This clone was seen many times. V and J are TRBV6-5 and TRBJ2-7; 9 nucleotides agree with TRBD1. This CDR3 is 13 amino acids long. Trimming cost V 6 bases and J 9 bases; bases outside gene matches: 9. Germline V gene sequence: CDR1 MNHEY, CDR2 SVGAGI. CDR3 coding DNA: TGTGCCAGCAGAGGGACAGGGCAGAATAGGCAGTACGTC. Its translation: CASRGTGQNRQYV.

This clone was seen only a few times. This sequence joins TRBV18 and TRBJ2-3; D call uncertain. Trimming shortened V by 4 bases and J by 5 bases, and 10 bases separated the two germline ends. The germline V gene encodes CDR1 KGHSH and CDR2 LQKENI. CDR3 length: 13 residues. The CDR3: CASSLLLGDTQYF. CDR3 coding DNA: TGTGCCAGCTCACTCTTACTCGGAGATACGCAGTATTTT.

In regard to this clone: A read error may be the cause here, since a much bigger clone is one base away. This chain links TRBV27 with TRBJ2-2; D may correspond to TRBD1 or TRBD2 (5 bases each). With 6 bases removed from V and 7 bases from J, the gap between germline ends came to 15 bases. This CDR3 contains 14 residues. Germline V lookup: CDR1 MNHEY, CDR2 SMNVEV (reference sequence). CDR3 sequence reads: CASRDMGVGGELFF. The CDR3 region has the DNA TGTGCCAGCAGAGATATGGGGGTGGGCGGGGAGCTGTTTTTT.

This chain connects TRBV28 to TRBJ1-4; a weak D match, TRBD1 (5 bases). Germline V lookup: CDR1 MDHEN, CDR2 SYDVKM. This CDR3 has 15 amino acids. V shed 2 bases and J shed 3 bases, with 10 bases lying between them. The CDR3 loop reads CASSLGGIANEKLFF. The CDR3 bases are TGTGCCAGCAGTTTAGGGGGGATTGCTAATGAAAAACTGTTTTTT.

The chain has TRBV5-1 and TRBJ2-1; tentative D call: TRBD1 (5 bases). V was shortened by 0 bases and J by 3 bases, with 10 bases between the two germline ends. Per the germline V gene, CDR1 is SGHRS and CDR2 is YFSETQ. There are 15 residues in the CDR3. The CDR3 loop reads CASSLVGLGYNEQFF. The CDR3 nucleotides are TGCGCCAGCAGCTTGGTGGGGCTGGGCTACAATGAGCAGTTCTTC. The whole variable domain, filled in from reference TRBV5-1 and TRBJ2-1, reads KAGVTQTPRYLIKTRGQQVTLSCSPISGHRSVSWYQQTPGQGLQFLFEYFSETQRNKGNFPGRFSGRQFSNSRSEMNVSTLELGDSALYLCASSLVGLGYNEQFFGPGTRLTVL.

The rearrangement links TRBV19 to TRBJ1-6, with D possibly being TRBD1 (5 bases). The germline CDR1 and CDR2 sequences are LNHDA and SQIVND (reference sequence). Between the trimmed V and J ends, which lost 3 bases and 6 bases, there was a span of 15 bases. CDR3 length: 16 amino acids. CDR3 loop: CASSMGGGIGNSPLHF. The CDR3 DNA reads as TGTGCCAGTAGTATGGGGGGGGGTATTGGTAATTCACCCCTCCACTTT.

V is TRBV18 and J is TRBJ1-6; no clear D gene. This CDR3 is built from 17 residues. Trimming took off 0 bases at V and 6 bases at J, with 15 bases between the two ends. Germline CDR1 reads KGHSH; CDR2 reads LQKENI. The CDR3, as DNA: TGTGCCAGCTCACCACCGCTGAGCGGCGGAGTTAATTCACCCCTCCACTTT. Amino acids: CASSPPLSGGVNSPLHF.

Turning to this clone: Other DNA sequences from this sample encode an identical CDR3 as well. The genes are TRBV18 and TRBJ1-1; possibly TRBD1 for D (6 bases). CDR1 and CDR2 from the germline V gene are KGHSH and LQKENI. V was shortened by 3 bases and J by 1 base, with 9 bases between the two germline ends. The CDR3 has 14 residues. This chain's CDR3 is CASSPGQRNTEAFF. In DNA form, the CDR3 reads TGTGCCAGCTCACCCGGACAGCGGAACACTGAAGCTTTCTTT.

This clone was observed a few times. V usage is TRBV19 and J usage is TRBJ2-7, with D uncertain. In germline, CDR1 is LNHDA, CDR2 SQIVND (reference sequence). This CDR3 has 12 amino acids. V lost 10 bases, J lost 7 bases, and 17 bases lay in between. CDR3 bases: TGTGCCACTTCCCCCAGGTCCGGGGAGCAGTACTTC. Its translation: CATSPRSGEQYF.